Following are 18 T cell receptor beta chains from one sample sequenced in a study of T cell changes during pregnancy in multiple sclerosis. Sequenced by immunoSEQ multiplex PCR; TCRdb stores in-frame clones only, minus some. The top ten clones hold 3.5% to 4.5% of a sample with about 68,000 clones, more than 90% of them seen once. Material: peripheral blood, obtained after pregnancy. These receptors were collected from a female donor in good health, enrolled as a control in a pregnancy study.

A note on this clone: A read error is likely, as this CDR3 ends without the conserved phenylalanine or tryptophan. The V and J genes are TRBV4-3 and TRBJ1-2, with TRBD1 as a possible D gene (5 bases). CDR1 and CDR2 from the germline V gene are LGHNA and YSLEER. Trimming pared 4 bases from V and 0 bases from J, leaving 9 bases between. This CDR3 comprises 14 residues. The CDR3, as DNA: TGCGCCAGCAGCCCCAGGGCAGCTAACTATGGCTACACCCTC. Translating it yields CASSPRAANYGYTL.

The chain combines TRBV6-1 with TRBJ1-3; a possible D gene is TRBD1 (6 bases). V was trimmed by 4 bases and J by 4 bases, leaving 11 bases between them. The V gene's germline CDR1 is MNHNS and CDR2 SASEGT. This CDR3 is 14 amino acids long. CDR3 sequence reads: CASSAGESGNTIYF. In DNA, the CDR3 is TGTGCCAGCAGTGCAGGGGAGTCGGGAAACACCATATATTTT.

J is TRBJ1-2 and V is TRBV6-4, with D hard to call. The CDR3 loop spans 15 amino acids. V was pared by 3 bases and J by 1 base, with 12 bases between. Per the germline V gene, CDR1 is MRHNA and CDR2 is SNTAGT. This CDR3 is CASSEEATDNYGYTF. The CDR3 DNA reads as TGTGCCAGCAGTGAGGAAGCGACGGATAACTATGGCTACACCTTC.

V gene TRBV5-4 combines with J gene TRBJ1-3; perhaps TRBD1 as D (5 bases). Trimming pared 0 bases from V and 2 bases from J, leaving 9 bases between. The CDR3 totals 15 residues. Germline CDR1 SGHNT, CDR2 YYREEE (reference sequence). The CDR3 nucleotides read TGTGCCAGCAGCTTGGCCGAGACAGCTGGAAACACCATATATTTT. Translated, it gives CASSLAETAGNTIYF.

This clone was observed a single time. The CDR3 DNA is TGTGCCAGCAGTTGGTCTAGCGGTGCCTACGAGCAGTACTTC. Encoded protein: CASSWSSGAYEQYF. V usage is TRBV28 and J usage is TRBJ2-7, with 7 bases aligning to TRBD2. The trim removed 4 bases at V and 2 bases at J, leaving 5 bases unmatched. This CDR3 region has 14 residues. Germline V gives CDR1 MDHEN, CDR2 SYDVKM.

The chain links TRBV18 to TRBJ1-2, with TRBD1 identical over 11 bases. This CDR3 is built from 19 residues. Germline CDR1 KGHSH, CDR2 LQKENI. Germline trimming cut 0 bases from V and 6 bases from J; bases unmatched to any gene: 15. The CDR3 sequence: CASSPPVTGQGARSHGYTF. As DNA, the CDR3 is TGTGCCAGCTCACCACCGGTCACCGGACAGGGGGCGCGTTCTCATGGCTACACCTTC.

The chain carries TRBV28 and TRBJ2-7; TRBD1 might be the D (5 bases). The CDR3 loop spans 14 amino acids. With 5 bases removed from V and 0 bases from J, the gap between germline ends came to 11 bases. Germline CDR1 MDHEN, CDR2 SYDVKM. As DNA, the CDR3 is TGTGCCAGCAGTAGCCGAAGGGGCTCCTACGAGCAGTACTTC. Amino acid sequence: CASSSRRGSYEQYF.

The chain is built from TRBV27 and TRBJ2-7; 7 bases match TRBD1. Germline CDR1 is MNHEY and CDR2 is SMNVEV (reference sequence). Trimming at V came to 5 bases and at J to 4 bases, leaving 5 bases not matched to a gene. CDR3 length equals 13 residues. This CDR3 is CASSGPTGYEQYF. The CDR3 DNA sequence: TGTGCCAGCAGTGGGCCGACAGGGTACGAGCAGTACTTC.

The V call is TRBV7-8, the J call TRBJ1-4; TRBD1 aligns across 9 bases. The germline gives CDR1 SGHVS, CDR2 FQNEAQ. The CDR3 runs to 14 residues. V shed 5 bases and J 8 bases; nucleotides not matched to a gene: 6. The CDR3 is CASSPGDRGEKLFF. DNA of the CDR3: TGTGCCAGCAGCCCGGGAGACAGGGGGGAAAAACTGTTTTTT.

V and J are TRBV6-1 and TRBJ2-6; tentative D call: TRBD1 (6 bases). The germline CDR1 and CDR2 sequences are MNHNS and SASEGT. Trimming cost V 11 bases and J 3 bases, with 14 bases left between them. The CDR3 totals 14 residues. This CDR3 reads CAGRTGLGANVLTF. Here the CDR3 DNA reads TGTGCCGGAAGAACAGGGCTTGGGGCCAACGTCCTGACTTTC.

The chain uses TRBV9 and TRBJ1-3, with 8 positions matching TRBD1. Germline values: CDR1 SGDLS, CDR2 YYNGEE. The ends lost 4 bases at V and 2 bases at J; junction bases unmatched: 8. The CDR3 runs to 16 residues. CDR3 sequence: CASSPTGGETGNTIYF. CDR3 nucleotide sequence: TGTGCCAGCAGCCCCACAGGGGGGGAAACTGGAAACACCATATATTTT. Full variable domain (outside the CDR3, taken from reference TRBV9 and TRBJ1-3): DSGVTQTPKHLITATGQRVTLRCSPRSGDLSVYWYQQSLDQGLQFLIQYYNGEERAKGNILERFSAQQFPDLHSELNLSSLELGDSALYFCASSPTGGETGNTIYFGEGSWLTVV.

This clone was found a few times. The chain uses TRBV7-9 and TRBJ2-1, with a tentative D call TRBD2 (6 bases). The V end was cut by 5 bases, the J end by 0 bases, with 23 bases between. The length of the CDR3 is 19 residues. Germline assignment: CDR1 SEHNR and CDR2 FQNEAQ (reference sequence). CDR3 DNA: TGTGCCAGCAGCACCAGGGTCGGGCGGGGCGATTTCTCCTACAATGAGCAGTTCTTC. As protein: CASSTRVGRGDFSYNEQFF.

This chain uses TRBV28 with TRBJ2-2, with 9 bases that match TRBD1. Germline CDR1 and CDR2: MDHEN and SYDVKM. With V trimmed by 7 bases and J by 5 bases, 11 bases remained unmatched. The CDR3 covers 16 residues. The DNA for the CDR3 is TGTGCCAGCACCTCCCGGGACAGGGTGGGAACCGGGGAGCTGTTTTTT. Its protein product is CASTSRDRVGTGELFF.

The gene calls are TRBV14 and TRBJ2-1; 7 bases agree with TRBD1. CDR1 and CDR2 (germline): SGHDN, FVKESK. The CDR3 is 15 residues long. J gave up 9 bases and V 5 bases, and 13 bases lay outside the gene matches. For the CDR3, the DNA is TGTGCCAGCAGCAAGCTTGGACAGGCCGGGCGTGAGCAGTTCTTC. Encoded protein: CASSKLGQAGREQFF.

The chain recombines TRBV28 with TRBJ2-6, with 10 bases that match TRBD2. Unmatched junction bases numbered 16, after V lost 5 bases and J lost 0 bases. CDR3 length equals 21 residues. Germline values: CDR1 MDHEN, CDR2 SYDVKM. CDR3 coding DNA: TGTGCCAGCAGTGCGCCAGCGGGGGGGATAACCTTTGTCTCTGGGGCCAACGTCCTGACTTTC. It codes for CASSAPAGGITFVSGANVLTF.

The genes are TRBV5-4 and TRBJ2-2, with 8 bases lining up with TRBD1. This CDR3 comprises 15 residues. Germline CDR1 and CDR2: SGHNT and YYREEE (reference sequence). V dropped 1 base and J dropped 3; count of bases not matched to a gene: 2. This CDR3 reads CASSLKTGDTGELFF. CDR3 DNA sequence: TGTGCCAGCAGCTTGAAGACAGGGGACACCGGGGAGCTGTTTTTT.

This chain connects TRBV14 to TRBJ1-1; D is possibly TRBD1 (5 bases). Trimming took off 1 base at V and 7 bases at J, with 10 bases between the two ends. This CDR3 contains 13 residues. The V gene's germline CDR1 is SGHDN and CDR2 FVKESK. The CDR3 loop reads CASSQVGRVEAFF. CDR3 DNA sequence: TGTGCCAGCAGCCAAGTTGGCAGGGTTGAAGCTTTCTTT.

A single count supports this clone. This sequence joins TRBV28 and TRBJ2-7; a possible D gene is TRBD1 (6 bases). V was pared by 6 bases and J by 3 bases, with 18 bases between. This CDR3 spans 15 amino acids. Looked up from germline, CDR1 is MDHEN and CDR2 is SYDVKM. The CDR3 DNA reads TGTGCCAGCAGGGGCCCCGGACAGTGGCTCTACGAGCAGTACTTC. The encoded protein is CASRGPGQWLYEQYF.